A selection of T cell receptor beta chains follows, all from one sample in a study of CD8+ T cells in alopecia areata. Measured with immunoSEQ multiplex PCR; TCRdb has only the in-frame clones, and not every one. The sample carries about 190,000 clones, around 56% recorded once. Sequencing used CD4+ T cells sorted from blood, obtained at week 4, from a patient treated with tofacitinib. The receptor source for this set is a human donor with alopecia areata. The CDR3 runs from the conserved cysteine through the conserved F or W. Each record gives: V gene, D gene, clone size, J gene, CDR3 DNA, CDR3 protein. D genes are given only for firm matches. Part of the rows lack a size; the others show once, few, many or a class for expanded clones.

TRBV4-2	-	few	TRBJ2-6	TGTGCCAGCAGCCAGTCGACTGGGGCCAACGTCCTGACTTTC	CASSQSTGANVLTF
TRBV4-2	-	-	TRBJ2-7	TGTGCCAGCAGCCAAGTAAGCCAGGCGGCCTACGAGCAGTACTTC	CASSQVSQAAYEQYF
TRBV18	-	few	TRBJ2-2	TGTGCCAGCTCACCCTACAGGGTGTCCGGGGAGCTGTTTTTT	CASSPYRVSGELFF
TRBV29-1	-	-	TRBJ1-2	TGCAGCGTTGATCTAGGACCGGGGCTGGGGACTGGCTACACCTTC	CSVDLGPGLGTGYTF
TRBV29-1	-	-	TRBJ1-4	TGCAGCGTTGGGCAGGGAAATGAAAAACTGTTTTTT	CSVGQGNEKLFF
TRBV5-6	-	-	TRBJ2-1	TGTGCCAGCAGCTTGGTGGGAGGTCTTGGGGTCCCCTACAATGAGCAGTTCTTC	CASSLVGGLGVPYNEQFF
TRBV30	-	few	TRBJ2-1	TGTGCCTGGAGTAGGGATCATGAGCAGTTCTTC	CAWSRDHEQFF
TRBV9	TRBD2	-	TRBJ2-3	TGTGCTAGCAGCGTAGGTGGTAGCGGGAACACAGATACGCAGTATTTT	CASSVGGSGNTDTQYF
TRBV30	-	-	TRBJ1-4	TGTGCCTGGAGTGTACCCGGGGAACTGTTTTTT	CAWSVPGELFF
TRBV4-3	TRBD1	-	TRBJ1-4	TGCGCCAGCAGCCGAGAGGGACAGCAGAATGAAAAACTGTTTTTT	CASSREGQQNEKLFF
TRBV5-1	-	-	TRBJ2-3	TGCGCCAGCAGCTCAGGGACCCCCGATACGCAGTATTTT	CASSSGTPDTQYF
TRBV5-4	-	-	TRBJ2-5	TGTGCCAGCAGTTCACGACTCCAGGGAAAAGAGACCCAGTACTTC	CASSSRLQGKETQYF
TRBV30	-	-	TRBJ2-1	TGTGCCTGGAGTGTACAACTAATCAATGAGCAGTTCTTC	CAWSVQLINEQFF
TRBV27	-	-	TRBJ2-5	TGTGCCAGCAGTTTATCCAGCCGACCGCCCGGGACTTACCAAGAGACCCAGTACTTC	CASSLSSRPPGTYQETQYF
TRBV30	-	-	TRBJ1-1	TGTGCCTGGAGTGTACAATGGGTGAATGAAGCTTTCTTT	CAWSVQWVNEAFF
TRBV4-3	-	few	TRBJ1-1	TGCGCCAGCAGCCAAGCATTCCGGAACACTGAAGCTTTCTTT	CASSQAFRNTEAFF
TRBV29-1	-	-	TRBJ2-7	TGCAGCGTTGATCGGGGGGCTGGTGGCGAGCAGTACTTC	CSVDRGAGGEQYF
TRBV7-2	-	-	TRBJ2-3	TGTGCCAGCAGCTTAGCGCGGGACTTGAGCACAGATACGCAGTATTTT	CASSLARDLSTDTQYF
TRBV29-1	-	-	TRBJ1-5	TGCAGCGTTTTGGAACAGGTTAATCAGCCCCAGCATTTT	CSVLEQVNQPQHF
TRBV29-1	-	-	TRBJ2-7	TGCAGCGTCACGACTAGCTACGAGCAGTACTTC	CSVTTSYEQYF
TRBV7-2	-	-	TRBJ2-7	TGTGCCAGCAGCTTAGTAGGGGGGCAGGGTCGGAGCGAGCAGTACTTC	CASSLVGGQGRSEQYF
TRBV2	-	-	TRBJ2-1	TGTGCCAGCAGGGCGGGGATCGGCTATGAGCAGTTCTTC	CASRAGIGYEQFF
TRBV6-5	-	-	TRBJ2-3	TGTGCCAGCAGTTACTCGAATATTCAAGATACGCAGTATTTT	CASSYSNIQDTQYF
TRBV23-1	TRBD1	-	TRBJ2-7	TGCGCCAGCAGTCACCCCACCTTACAAGACAGGGAAGGGCACTACGAGCAGTACTTC	CASSHPTLQDREGHYEQYF
TRBV29-1	-	-	TRBJ2-7	TGCAGCGTTGAAGTGGGACGGTCCTACGAGCAGTACTTC	CSVEVGRSYEQYF
TRBV5-1	-	-	TRBJ2-3	TGCGCCACTGCCGAGACAGTCACAGATACGCAGTATTTT	CATAETVTDTQYF
TRBV2	-	-	TRBJ1-5	TGTGCCAGCAGTCCGACCTACTTGGGCAATCAGCCCCAGCATTTT	CASSPTYLGNQPQHF
TRBV29-1	-	-	TRBJ2-1	TGCAGCGTTGAGGAGGGCACTGAGCAGTTCTTC	CSVEEGTEQFF
TRBV11-2	-	-	TRBJ2-5	TGTGCCAGCAGCTTTCTGGGCAGAAGGTGGGAGACCCAGTACTTC	CASSFLGRRWETQYF
TRBV6-5	-	-	TRBJ1-5	TGTGCCAGCAGTTACTCGAGGGGGAATCAGCCCCAGCATTTT	CASSYSRGNQPQHF
TRBV29-1	TRBD2	-	TRBJ2-1	TGCAGCGCTATGACTAGCGGACTAAATGAGCAGTTCTTC	CSAMTSGLNEQFF